The sample holds many counts of the clone carrying this T cell receptor (beta chain). Other nucleotide sequences in the sample specify the same CDR3. The data were produced by immunoSEQ multiplex PCR, yet TCRdb's version contains in-frame clones alone and is incomplete. The table includes hundreds of thousands of clones, about four fifths detected once. This sample stems from a study of blood T cell repertoires in COVID-19. From germline, CDR1 is SGHAT and CDR2 FQNNGV. The CDR3 has 16 amino acids. V shed 2 bases and J 3 bases; nucleotides not matched to a gene: 2. The clonotype comes from a woman aged 40 to 50 who had been exposed to COVID-19. The sample was PBMCs or T cells enriched from blood (not recorded which). This chain uses TRBV11-2 with TRBJ2-1; 12 nucleotides align to TRBD2. The CDR3 nucleotides are TGTGCCAGCAGCTTAAGACTAGCGGGGGTCTACAATGAGCAGTTCTTC. Amino acid sequence: CASSLRLAGVYNEQFF.